The 20 T cell receptor beta chains below were found in one sample sequenced in a study of blood T cell repertoires in COVID-19. Sequencing was performed with immunoSEQ multiplex PCR; in TCRdb, only in-frame clones are kept and a portion is missing. This sample has about 65,000 clones; under 95% occur once, and the top ten carry about 3%. Sequencing input: peripheral blood. Receptors were obtained from a man aged 70-80 years with active COVID-19.

The chain uses TRBV5-5 and TRBJ2-3; a possible D gene is TRBD2 (6 bases). CDR3 size: 12 residues. The V end was cut by 6 bases, the J end by 11 bases, with 16 bases between. Germline V lookup: CDR1 SGHKS, CDR2 YYEKEE (reference sequence). The CDR3 sequence: CASTLLAGGQYF. The CDR3 DNA reads as TGTGCCAGCACCCTTCTAGCCGGGGGGCAGTATTTT.

The gene calls are TRBV9 and TRBJ1-1, with D possibly being TRBD1 (6 bases). The ends were cut back, 3 bases at V and 1 base at J, with 16 bases in the middle. Germline V lookup: CDR1 SGDLS, CDR2 YYNGEE. The CDR3 is 16 residues long. The CDR3 spells CASSALGGAGNTEAFF. The CDR3 region has the DNA TGTGCCAGCAGCGCTCTCGGGGGGGCTGGGAACACTGAAGCTTTCTTT.

This chain links TRBV3-1 (or the pseudogene TRBV3-2) with TRBJ1-5, with D perhaps matching TRBD1 (6 bases). The ends were cut back, 1 base at V and 4 bases at J, with 11 bases in the middle. CDR3 length: 15 residues. Per germline, CDR1 LGHDT and CDR2 YNNKEL (reference sequence). Written as DNA, the CDR3 is TGTGCCAGCAGCCAAGGACAGGCTAAGAATCAGCCCCAGCATTTT. The encoded protein is CASSQGQAKNQPQHF.

This clone was counted once. This chain links TRBV6-1 with TRBJ2-2, with TRBD1 identical over 8 bases. This CDR3 is 18 amino acids long. The V segment lost 4 bases and the J segment 1 base; nucleotides outside the gene matches: 11. CDR1 MNHNS and CDR2 SASEGT come from the germline V gene. In nucleotides, the CDR3 is TGTGCCAGCAGTGTCCAATGGACAGGGTTGGGGAACACCGGGGAGCTGTTTTTT. This codes for CASSVQWTGLGNTGELFF.

V is TRBV5-1 and J is TRBJ2-5; 10 nucleotides agree with TRBD1. Germline lookup yields CDR1 SGHRS and CDR2 YFSETQ. Trimming cost V 5 bases and J 1 base; bases outside gene matches: 2. The CDR3 length is 14 residues. CDR3 sequence reads: CASRRTGGQETQYF. As DNA, the CDR3 is TGCGCCAGCAGACGGACAGGGGGCCAAGAGACCCAGTACTTC.

The chain joins TRBV2 to TRBJ2-1, with TRBD2 matching over 8 bases. Germline CDR1 and CDR2: SNHLY and FYNNEI. The CDR3 contains 12 residues. With V trimmed by 6 bases and J by 10 bases, 5 bases remained unmatched. The CDR3 DNA reads as TGTGCCAGCAGGGGACTAGGCACGGAGCAGTTCTTC. Its protein is CASRGLGTEQFF. The full variable domain, with the rest looked up from reference TRBV2 and TRBJ2-1, is EPEVTQTPSHQVTQMGQEVILRCVPISNHLYFYWYRQILGQKVEFLVSFYNNEISEKSEIFDDQFSVERPDGSNFTLKIRSTKLEDSAMYFCASRGLGTEQFFGPGTRLTVL.

The chain recombines TRBV6-6 with TRBJ1-5; 8 nucleotides agree with TRBD1. Germline V gives CDR1 MNHNY, CDR2 SVGAGI (reference sequence). V trimming: 6 bases; J trimming: 7 bases; junction bases outside the gene matches: 8. CDR3 length: 14 residues. The CDR3 here is CASSHGQGRQPQHF. In DNA form, the CDR3 reads TGTGCCAGCAGCCACGGACAGGGAAGACAGCCCCAGCATTTT.

The chain carries TRBV6-9 and TRBJ1-6; no firm D call. CDR1 is MNHGY, CDR2 SVAAGI, per germline. With 7 bases removed from V and 0 bases from J, the gap between germline ends came to 16 bases. This CDR3 has 17 residues. In DNA, the CDR3 is TGTGCCAGCATAATTTGTTTCAGAAGCTCCTATAATTCACCCCTCCACTTT. Translated: CASIICFRSSYNSPLHF.

This sequence joins TRBV6-6 and TRBJ2-3, with 10 nucleotides matching TRBD2. The germline CDR1 and CDR2 sequences are MNHNY and SVGAGI (reference sequence). This CDR3 region has 16 residues. With V trimmed by 2 bases and J by 1 base, 3 bases remained unmatched. The CDR3 region is CASSYPLAGGTDTQYF. CDR3 DNA: TGTGCCAGCAGTTACCCTCTAGCGGGGGGCACAGATACGCAGTATTTT.

This clone has only a few counts. This CDR3 reads CASSFLRNTEAFF. The CDR3 DNA is TGTGCCAGCAGCTTCCTGAGGAACACTGAAGCTTTCTTT. The genes are TRBV7-8 and TRBJ1-1; D call uncertain. V was trimmed by 3 bases and J by 1 base, leaving 6 bases between them. The CDR3 is 13 amino acids. The V gene's germline CDR1 is SGHVS and CDR2 FQNEAQ.

V gene TRBV6-5 combines with J gene TRBJ2-3; D may correspond to TRBD1 or TRBD2 (5 bases each). The V end lost 6 bases, the J end lost 2 bases, and 15 bases lay between the germline ends. Germline assignment: CDR1 MNHEY and CDR2 SVGAGI. The CDR3 runs 15 residues. Written as DNA, the CDR3 is TGTGCCAGCAGATACGGGGCGGCGGCCACAGATACGCAGTATTTT. Translation: CASRYGAAATDTQYF.

V is TRBV27 and J is TRBJ2-3; 7 bases fit TRBD1. This CDR3 has 19 residues. CDR1 is MNHEY, CDR2 SMNVEV, per germline (reference sequence). J gave up 0 bases and V 0 bases, and 12 bases lay outside the gene matches. CDR3 sequence: CASSLSGLGWGQSTDTQYF. In nucleotides, the CDR3 is TGTGCCAGCAGTTTATCGGGTTTGGGATGGGGACAGAGCACAGATACGCAGTATTTT.

This clone was seen a few times. The V and J genes are TRBV6-5 and TRBJ1-4; 8 bases line up with TRBD1. This CDR3 spans 13 amino acids. The germline V gene has CDR1 MNHEY and CDR2 SVGAGI. After removal of 8 bases from V and 5 bases from J, the junction contained 4 bases not matched to a gene. This CDR3 is CASGDRPNEKLFF. CDR3 nucleotides: TGTGCCAGCGGGGACAGGCCAAATGAAAAACTGTTTTTT.

This clone appeared a single time. The chain joins TRBV5-1 to TRBJ2-5; 10 bases fit TRBD2. The ends lost 1 base at V and 5 bases at J; junction bases unmatched: 2. The CDR3 totals 14 residues. CDR1 and CDR2 from the germline V gene are SGHRS and YFSETQ. The DNA for the CDR3 is TGCGCCAGCAGCTTGACTAGCGGGGTTGAGACCCAGTACTTC. This codes for CASSLTSGVETQYF.

The count of this clone is one. The chain carries TRBV5-1 and TRBJ2-5, with 9 bases matching TRBD2. Germline assignment: CDR1 SGHRS and CDR2 YFSETQ. With V trimmed by 6 bases and J by 5 bases, 11 bases remained unmatched. This CDR3 is built from 15 residues. The CDR3 sequence is CASNGAGGSEETQYF. The CDR3 DNA reads as TGCGCCAGCAACGGAGCGGGGGGATCCGAGGAGACCCAGTACTTC.

CDR3 coding DNA: TGCGCCAGCAGCCCAAGACAGGGGGGAAATGAAAAACTGTTTTTT. Protein product: CASSPRQGGNEKLFF. The J gene is TRBJ1-4, the V gene TRBV4-1; 9 bases are shared with TRBD1. Unmatched junction bases numbered 5, after V lost 4 bases and J lost 5 bases. The CDR3 totals 15 residues. Germline lookup yields CDR1 MGHRA and CDR2 YSYEKL.

This clone was seen only a few times. The chain employs TRBV2 and TRBJ1-5; D might be TRBD1 (5 bases). Germline V gene lookup returns CDR1 SNHLY and CDR2 FYNNEI. This CDR3 spans 14 amino acids. The V and J ends lost 2 bases and 4 bases respectively, with 9 bases between them. CDR3 protein: CASSEFRGNQPQHF. CDR3 DNA sequence: TGTGCCAGCAGTGAATTTCGGGGGAATCAGCCCCAGCATTTT.

This rearrangement joins TRBV6-5 to TRBJ1-5; 9 positions agree with TRBD1. The V segment lost 6 bases and the J segment 2 bases; nucleotides outside the gene matches: 5. This CDR3 spans 15 amino acids. Germline V lookup: CDR1 MNHEY, CDR2 SVGAGI. The CDR3 DNA sequence: TGTGCCAGCAGGGGACAGGGTTTCGGCAATCAGCCCCAGCATTTT. Protein sequence: CASRGQGFGNQPQHF.

The chain couples TRBV5-5 to TRBJ2-7, with D hard to call. Trimming removed 1 base from V and 1 base from J, with 9 bases in between. This CDR3 is 14 amino acids long. The germline gives CDR1 SGHKS, CDR2 YYEKEE (reference sequence). The CDR3 sequence: CASSLTGRSYEQYF. In DNA, the CDR3 is TGTGCCAGCAGCTTGACCGGCAGGTCCTACGAGCAGTACTTC. Variable domain in full (rest from reference TRBV5-5 and TRBJ2-7): DAGVTQSPTHLIKTRGQQVTLRCSPISGHKSVSWYQQVLGQGPQFIFQYYEKEERGRGNFPDRFSARQFPNYSSELNVNALLLGDSALYLCASSLTGRSYEQYFGPGTRLTVT.

The DNA of the CDR3 is TGTGCCAGCATTGGCCTAGCGGGTCCCCTCCAAGAGACCCAGTACTTC. Translating it yields CASIGLAGPLQETQYF. The chain links TRBV7-8 to TRBJ2-5, with 8 nucleotides matching TRBD2. The germline gives CDR1 SGHVS, CDR2 FQNEAQ. The CDR3 runs to 16 residues. Losses at the gene ends were 7 bases for V and 1 base for J; bases not matched to a gene: 11.